The text below deals with one TCR beta chain. The antigen is not known. The PCR made use of 60 Vbeta and 13 Jbeta primers. The data were produced by immunoSEQ multiplex PCR, yet TCRdb's version contains in-frame clones alone and is incomplete. This table holds about 200,000 clones, approximately 86% found once. The data were taken from a study of cytomegalovirus exposure and HLA in healthy donors. Whole-study findings and limits: An analysis was carried out later, and it reportedly showed fewer N-insertions in an Asian-associated ancestry cluster than the 666-donor mean. Trimming of TCR beta V- and J-genes showed a link, identified in a later analysis, to a missense DCLRE1C variant.

The CDR3 is 13 residues long. Trimming shortened V by 5 bases and J by 5 bases, and 11 bases separated the two germline ends. Germline CDR1 reads MNHEY; CDR2 reads SVGAGI. The source of this sequence is a boy aged 2 to 10 in good health and CMV-seronegative. The sample consisted of PBMCs. The V call is TRBV6-5, the J call TRBJ2-3; TRBD1 might be the D (5 bases). The CDR3, as DNA: TGTGCCAGCAGTGGCCCAGGGTTAGATACGCAGTATTTT. Encoded protein: CASSGPGLDTQYF.